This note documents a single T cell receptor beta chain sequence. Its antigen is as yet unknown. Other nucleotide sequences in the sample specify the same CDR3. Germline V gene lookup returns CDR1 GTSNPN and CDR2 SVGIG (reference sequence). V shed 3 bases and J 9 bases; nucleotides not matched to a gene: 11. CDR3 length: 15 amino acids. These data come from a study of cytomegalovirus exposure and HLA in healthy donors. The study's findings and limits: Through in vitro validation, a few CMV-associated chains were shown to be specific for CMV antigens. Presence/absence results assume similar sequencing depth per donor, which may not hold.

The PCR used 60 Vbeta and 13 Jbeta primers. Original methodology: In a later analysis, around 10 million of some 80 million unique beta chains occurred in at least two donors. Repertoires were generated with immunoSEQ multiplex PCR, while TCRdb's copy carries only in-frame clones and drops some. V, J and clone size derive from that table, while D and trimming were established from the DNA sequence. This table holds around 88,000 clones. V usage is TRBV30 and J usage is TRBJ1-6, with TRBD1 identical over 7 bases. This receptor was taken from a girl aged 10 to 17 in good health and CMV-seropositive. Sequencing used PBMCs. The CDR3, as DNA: TGTGCCTGGAGGACAGGGCTAGGGGAATCTTCACCCCTCCACTTT. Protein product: CAWRTGLGESSPLHF.